Below, 10 T cell receptor beta chains from the same sample are listed, as sequenced in a study of shared T cell receptors in the human thymus. TCRdb keeps only in-frame clones here, not all; method: immunoSEQ multiplex PCR. Of hundreds of thousands of clones in the sample, over 75% were seen once. These same records also appear under a second study, on human thymus T cells.

The material sequenced was thymocytes. These receptors were obtained from a boy in the first two years of life with a congenital heart defect.

The V call is TRBV7-2, the J call TRBJ2-2; tentative D call: TRBD2 (5 bases). Germline loops: CDR1 SGHTA, CDR2 FQGNSA. CDR3 size: 18 residues. V lost 5 bases and J lost 3, with 22 bases in between. For the CDR3, the DNA is TGTGCCAGCAGCGCCCTGGGAGAGCGCTCTTCCCACACCGGGGAGCTGTTTTTT. This codes for CASSALGERSSHTGELFF.

The CDR3 protein is CASSVGRTERYSNQPQHF. The CDR3 coding sequence is TGTGCCAGCAGTGTCGGGAGGACAGAAAGGTATAGCAATCAGCCCCAGCATTTT. V is TRBV28 and J is TRBJ1-5, with D possibly TRBD1 on 6 matching bases. V shed 5 bases and J shed 0 bases, with 20 bases lying between them. This CDR3 is 18 amino acids long. Per germline, CDR1 MDHEN and CDR2 SYDVKM. Full variable domain (outside the CDR3, taken from reference TRBV28 and TRBJ1-5): DVKVTQSSRYLVKRTGEKVFLECVQDMDHENMFWYRQDPGLGLRLIYFSYDVKMKEKGDIPEGYSVSREKKERFSLILESASTNQTSMYLCASSVGRTERYSNQPQHFGDGTRLSIL.

The chain carries TRBV11-2 and TRBJ2-7; 12 bases map to TRBD2. The CDR3 length is 18 residues. Germline assignment: CDR1 SGHAT and CDR2 FQNNGV. J gave up 4 bases and V 1 base, and 11 bases lay outside the gene matches. As DNA, the CDR3 is TGTGCCAGCAGCTTAGGCGAGACTAGCGGGAGAGTTCAGTACGAGCAGTACTTC. Protein: CASSLGETSGRVQYEQYF.

Worth noting for this clone: This specimen includes other DNA sequences encoding the same CDR3. The chain recombines TRBV7-9 with TRBJ2-7; 10 nucleotides match TRBD2. After removal of 4 bases from V and 0 bases from J, the junction contained 3 bases not matched to a gene. This CDR3 contains 15 residues. Germline V gene sequence: CDR1 SEHNR, CDR2 FQNEAQ (reference sequence). The CDR3: CASSYVAGGSYEQYF. The CDR3 DNA is TGTGCCAGCAGCTATGTAGCGGGAGGCTCCTACGAGCAGTACTTC.

This clone was detected once. This rearrangement joins TRBV15 to TRBJ1-4; possible D gene TRBD1, 5 bases. The germline CDR1 and CDR2 sequences are LNHNV and YYDKDF (reference sequence). V dropped 1 base and J dropped 7 bases, with 10 bases sitting between them. The length of the CDR3 is 14 residues. The CDR3 here is CATSRATGGEKLFF. The DNA for the CDR3 is TGTGCCACCAGCAGAGCCACAGGCGGTGAAAAACTGTTTTTT.

V usage is TRBV4-1 and J usage is TRBJ2-5, with D perhaps TRBD2 (7 bases). The CDR3 runs 15 residues. The V end lost 1 base, the J end lost 3 bases, and 12 bases lay between the germline ends. Germline CDR1 MGHRA, CDR2 YSYEKL. CDR3 coding DNA: TGCGCCAGCAGCCAAGGGGGGGGCCGAGAAGAGACCCAGTACTTC. Amino acids: CASSQGGGREETQYF.

V usage is TRBV7-9 and J usage is TRBJ2-7; 8 bases fit TRBD2. This CDR3 is built from 15 residues. V lost 5 bases and J lost 4; bases outside the gene matches: 10. Germline CDR1 reads SEHNR; CDR2 reads FQNEAQ (reference sequence). The chain's CDR3 is CASSPPELAVYEQYF. CDR3 DNA sequence: TGTGCCAGCAGCCCGCCCGAACTAGCGGTATACGAGCAGTACTTC.

The chain has TRBV27 and TRBJ2-3; 10 positions match TRBD1. This CDR3 contains 15 residues. Germline V gene data show CDR1 as MNHEY and CDR2 as SMNVEV (reference sequence). Unmatched junction bases numbered 3, after V lost 2 bases and J lost 4 bases. The CDR3 nucleotides are TGTGCCAGCAGTTTAGACAGGGGGCGCGCAGATACGCAGTATTTT. It translates to CASSLDRGRADTQYF.

In this sample, this clone turned up once. This chain connects TRBV5-6 to TRBJ1-2, with D possibly TRBD1 on 5 matching bases. V was clipped by 2 bases and J by 0 bases, with 11 bases between them. Germline-derived CDR1 and CDR2 are SGHDT and YYEEEE. CDR3 size: 15 residues. DNA for the CDR3: TGTGCCAGCAGCTTAGAGACAGAGCCTAACTATGGCTACACCTTC. It specifies CASSLETEPNYGYTF.

In this sample, this clone turned up once. This rearrangement joins TRBV13 to TRBJ2-1; TRBD2 agrees at 11 bases. V shed 4 bases and J 7 bases; nucleotides not matched to a gene: 9. Germline V CDR1 and CDR2: PRHDT, FYEKMQ (reference sequence). This CDR3 contains 16 residues. CDR3 protein: CASSSHSGRAMNEQFF. The CDR3 nucleotides read TGTGCCAGCAGCTCTCATAGCGGGAGGGCCATGAATGAGCAGTTCTTC. The full variable domain, its missing parts supplied by reference TRBV13 and TRBJ2-1, is AAGVIQSPRHLIKEKRETATLKCYPIPRHDTVYWYQQGPGQDPQFLISFYEKMQSDKGSIPDRFSAQQFSDYHSELNMSSLELGDSALYFCASSSHSGRAMNEQFFGPGTRLTVL.